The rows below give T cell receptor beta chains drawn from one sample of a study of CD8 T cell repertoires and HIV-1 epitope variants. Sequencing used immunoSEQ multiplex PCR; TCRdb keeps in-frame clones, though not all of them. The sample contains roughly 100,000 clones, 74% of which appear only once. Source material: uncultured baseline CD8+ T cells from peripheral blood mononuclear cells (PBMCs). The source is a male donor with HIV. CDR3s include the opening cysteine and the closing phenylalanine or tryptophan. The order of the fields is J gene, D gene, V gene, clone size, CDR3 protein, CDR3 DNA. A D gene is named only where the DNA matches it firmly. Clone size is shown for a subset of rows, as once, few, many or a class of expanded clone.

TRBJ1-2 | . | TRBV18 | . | CASSPAGAQNYGYTF | TGTGCCAGCTCACCTGCCGGGGCTCAGAACTATGGCTACACCTTC
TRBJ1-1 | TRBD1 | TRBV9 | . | CASSPRTGVTEAFF | TGTGCCAGCAGTCCCCGGACAGGGGTCACTGAAGCTTTCTTT
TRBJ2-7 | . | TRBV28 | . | CASSSPGTSYEQYF | TGTGCCAGCAGTTCGCCAGGGACCTCTTACGAGCAGTACTTC
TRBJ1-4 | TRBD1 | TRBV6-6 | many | CASSDWTGGDEKLFF | TGTGCCAGCAGTGATTGGACAGGGGGAGATGAAAAACTGTTTTTT
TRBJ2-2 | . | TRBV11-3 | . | CASSGPQGSRDTGELFF | TGTGCCAGCAGCGGACCGCAGGGGAGCCGCGACACCGGGGAGCTGTTTTTT
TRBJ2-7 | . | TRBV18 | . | CASSPRDYEQYF | TGTGCCAGCTCACCAAGAGATTACGAGCAGTACTTC
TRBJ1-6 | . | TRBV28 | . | CASSLRNSPLHF | TGTGCCAGCAGTTTACGCAATTCACCCCTCCACTTT
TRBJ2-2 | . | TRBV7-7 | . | CASSFLGATGELFF | TGTGCCAGCAGCTTTCTCGGGGCTACCGGGGAGCTGTTTTTT
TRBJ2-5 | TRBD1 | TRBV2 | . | CASSGGTGSETQYF | TGTGCCAGCAGTGGGGGGACAGGGAGTGAGACCCAGTACTTC
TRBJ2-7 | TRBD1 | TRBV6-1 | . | CASGTGVYEQYF | TGTGCCAGCGGGACAGGGGTCTACGAGCAGTACTTC
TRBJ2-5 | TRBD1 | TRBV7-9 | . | CASSLGDREKETQYF | TGTGCCAGCAGCTTAGGGGACAGGGAAAAAGAGACCCAGTACTTC
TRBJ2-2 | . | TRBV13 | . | CASSLGRQGTGELFF | TGTGCCAGCAGCTTAGGCCGGCAGGGTACCGGGGAGCTGTTTTTT
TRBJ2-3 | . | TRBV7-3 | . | CASSYLGPPTDTQYF | TGTGCCAGCAGCTATCTTGGACCCCCCACAGATACGCAGTATTTT